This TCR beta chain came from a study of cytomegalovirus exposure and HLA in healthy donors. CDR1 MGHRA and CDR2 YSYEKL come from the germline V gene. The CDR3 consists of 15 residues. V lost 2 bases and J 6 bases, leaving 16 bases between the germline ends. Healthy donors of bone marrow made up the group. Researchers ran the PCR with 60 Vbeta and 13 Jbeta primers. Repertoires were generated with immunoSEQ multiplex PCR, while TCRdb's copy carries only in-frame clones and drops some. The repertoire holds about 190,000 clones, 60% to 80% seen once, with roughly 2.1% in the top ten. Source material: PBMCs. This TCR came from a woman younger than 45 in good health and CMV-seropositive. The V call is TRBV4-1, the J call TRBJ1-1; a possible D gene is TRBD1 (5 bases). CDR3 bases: TGCGCCAGCAGCCAATCCGGTCACCTAGGGGCTGAAGCTTTCTTT. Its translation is CASSQSGHLGAEAFF.